These 15 T cell receptor beta chains came from one sample sequenced in a study of cytomegalovirus exposure and HLA in healthy donors. PCR used 60 Vbeta primers and 13 Jbeta primers. The assay was immunoSEQ multiplex PCR, and TCRdb's table has in-frame clones only and misses some. The sample shows about 200,000 clones, about 77% of them seen only once. The sample comprised PBMCs. These receptors originate from a woman in her thirties in good health and CMV-seronegative.

The J gene is TRBJ1-4, the V gene TRBV5-1, with TRBD1 as a possible D gene (6 bases). The V gene's germline CDR1 is SGHRS and CDR2 YFSETQ. The CDR3 is 14 residues long. V was trimmed by 5 bases and J by 2 bases, leaving 10 bases between them. The CDR3 region has the DNA TGCGCCAGCAGTTTAGACAGGACTAATGAAAAACTGTTTTTT. It encodes CASSLDRTNEKLFF.

This chain links TRBV15 with TRBJ1-2; 7 bases align to TRBD1. The ends lost 8 bases at V and 7 bases at J; junction bases unmatched: 7. CDR3 size: 12 residues. Germline CDR1 LNHNV, CDR2 YYDKDF (reference sequence). The CDR3 here is CATDEGAGGYTF. CDR3 nucleotides: TGTGCCACCGATGAGGGGGCGGGTGGCTACACCTTC.

Concerning this clone itself: The junction departs from the called germline gene at one end, perhaps through a read error. The gene calls are TRBV10-3 and TRBJ1-5; TRBD1 matches at 7 bases. This CDR3 comprises 14 residues. Germline CDR1 and CDR2: ENHRY and SYGVKD. The CDR3 here is CAISLDRDNQPQNF. The CDR3, as DNA: TGTGCCATCAGCCTTGACAGGGACAATCAGCCCCAGAATTTT.

This clone was counted a few times. The CDR3 coding sequence is TGTGCCAGCAGCTTAGAGTCTGGAGCGGGAGGCTATCACGAGCAGTACTTC. It is translated as CASSLESGAGGYHEQYF. This sequence joins TRBV7-2 and TRBJ2-7; 9 bases map to TRBD2. The length of the CDR3 is 17 residues. Germline CDR1 and CDR2: SGHTA and FQGNSA. V dropped 1 base and J dropped 5; count of bases not matched to a gene: 12.

J is TRBJ2-2 and V is TRBV25-1, with TRBD1 matching over 9 bases. The germline V gene encodes CDR1 MGHDK and CDR2 SYGVNS. The J segment lost 3 bases and the V segment lost 5 bases, leaving 7 bases of the junction unmatched. This CDR3 is 16 amino acids long. As DNA, the CDR3 is TGTGCCAGCAGTAAACCCGGGACAGGGTACACCGGGGAGCTGTTTTTT. Amino acid sequence: CASSKPGTGYTGELFF.

The chain couples TRBV6-4 to TRBJ1-5; D remains ambiguous. The CDR3 is 12 amino acids. V lost 7 bases and J 0 bases, leaving 4 bases between the germline ends. From germline, CDR1 is MRHNA and CDR2 SNTAGT. CDR3 DNA sequence: TGTGCCAGCATCGGTAGCAATCAGCCCCAGCATTTT. It specifies CASIGSNQPQHF.

This clone was recorded only once. V is TRBV5-4 and J is TRBJ2-5; TRBD2 agrees at 11 bases. CDR1 SGHNT and CDR2 YYREEE come from the germline V gene (reference sequence). CDR3 size: 16 residues. J gave up 4 bases and V 4 bases, and 9 bases lay outside the gene matches. The CDR3 nucleotides read TGTGCCAGCAGCAACGGACTAGCGGGCCCAATAGAGACCCAGTACTTC. It translates to CASSNGLAGPIETQYF.

This chain links TRBV7-9 with TRBJ2-2; 7 bases line up with TRBD1. With 2 bases clipped from V and 7 bases from J, the junction kept 1 base outside the gene matches. Germline values: CDR1 SEHNR, CDR2 FQNEAQ (reference sequence). This CDR3 comprises 13 residues. In DNA, the CDR3 is TGTGCCAGCAGCTTACAGGGGGTCGGGGAGCTGTTTTTT. Protein sequence: CASSLQGVGELFF.

This chain connects TRBV6-1 to TRBJ2-5, with 9 bases identical to TRBD1. Trimming removed 5 bases from V and 3 bases from J; junction bases left unmatched: 7. Germline assignment: CDR1 MNHNS and CDR2 SASEGT. CDR3 length: 15 residues. CDR3 protein: CASSTTGTGKETQYF. The CDR3, as DNA: TGTGCCAGCAGTACCACCGGGACAGGGAAAGAGACCCAGTACTTC.

The chain uses TRBV28 and TRBJ2-1; 7 nucleotides match TRBD2. Looked up from germline, CDR1 is MDHEN and CDR2 is SYDVKM. The CDR3 spans 17 residues. V gave up 2 bases and J gave up 7 bases; unmatched junction bases: 14. DNA for the CDR3: TGTGCCAGCAGTTTAGCCCTTAGGGAGGGCCTCGTAAATGAGCAGTTCTTC. Its translation is CASSLALREGLVNEQFF.

The chain employs TRBV9 and TRBJ2-7, with 10 bases lining up with TRBD1. This CDR3 contains 15 residues. The germline gives CDR1 SGDLS, CDR2 YYNGEE. V shed 4 bases and J 3 bases; nucleotides not matched to a gene: 7. In nucleotides, the CDR3 is TGTGCCAGCAGCCCCAGAGACAGGGGGCTCTACGAGCAGTACTTC. Protein sequence: CASSPRDRGLYEQYF.

The V and J genes are TRBV5-1 and TRBJ1-4; D call uncertain. Trimming left V 4 bases short and J 0 bases short, with 10 bases between. Germline V gives CDR1 SGHRS, CDR2 YFSETQ. This CDR3 spans 15 amino acids. CDR3 nucleotides: TGCGCCAGCAGCCTAGATACCGCAACTAATGAAAAACTGTTTTTT. Its translation is CASSLDTATNEKLFF.

The chain combines TRBV5-4 with TRBJ1-1; no reliable D call. The V end lost 5 bases, the J end lost 3 bases, and 17 bases lay between the germline ends. The CDR3 is 15 residues long. Germline V lookup: CDR1 SGHNT, CDR2 YYREEE (reference sequence). CDR3 loop: CASSSTVLLDTEAFF. CDR3 DNA sequence: TGTGCCAGCAGTTCTACAGTGTTGTTGGACACTGAAGCTTTCTTT.

This chain connects TRBV27 to TRBJ2-3; 8 bases agree with TRBD2. The CDR3 loop spans 15 amino acids. Germline trimming cut 5 bases from V and 1 base from J; bases unmatched to any gene: 5. The V gene's germline CDR1 is MNHEY and CDR2 SMNVEV (reference sequence). CDR3 sequence reads: CASSLARGGTDTQYF. CDR3 nucleotide sequence: TGTGCCAGCAGTCTGGCGCGGGGGGGCACAGATACGCAGTATTTT.

The chain employs TRBV20-1 and TRBJ2-2; D gene unclear. The germline V gene has CDR1 DFQATT and CDR2 SNEGSKA (reference sequence). This CDR3 contains 11 residues. Trimming shortened V by 7 bases and J by 5 bases, and 8 bases separated the two germline ends. The CDR3 DNA is TGCAGTGTCGCCAGAACCGGGGAGCTGTTTTTT. This encodes CSVARTGELFF.